This entry is about one T cell receptor (beta chain). Germline CDR1 SGHRS, CDR2 YFSETQ. This CDR3 is 12 amino acids long. The V gene lost 0 bases and the J gene lost 5 bases, with 5 bases spanning the gap. Sequenced by immunoSEQ multiplex PCR; TCRdb stores in-frame clones only, minus some. The profile shows fewer than 120,000 clones, approximately 87% of them singletons. This specimen comes from a study of control samples from healthy donors and cancer patients. The source material was PBMCs. The receptor's source is a woman in her fifties or sixties with lung cancer. The chain uses TRBV5-1 and TRBJ2-5, with D unresolved. CDR3 region: CASSLDGETQYF. In nucleotides, the CDR3 is TGCGCCAGCAGCTTGGACGGGGAGACCCAGTACTTC.